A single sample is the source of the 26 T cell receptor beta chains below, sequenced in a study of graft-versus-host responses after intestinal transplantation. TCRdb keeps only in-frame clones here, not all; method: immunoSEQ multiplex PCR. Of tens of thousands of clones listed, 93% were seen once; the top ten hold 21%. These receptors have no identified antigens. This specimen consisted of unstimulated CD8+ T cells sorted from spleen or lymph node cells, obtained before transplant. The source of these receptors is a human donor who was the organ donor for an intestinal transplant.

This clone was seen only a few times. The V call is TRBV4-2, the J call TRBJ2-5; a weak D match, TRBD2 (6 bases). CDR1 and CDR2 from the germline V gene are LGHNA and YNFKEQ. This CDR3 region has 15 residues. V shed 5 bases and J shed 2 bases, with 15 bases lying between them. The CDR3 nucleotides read TGTGCCAGCAGCTACGGACGGGGGTTGCAAGAGACCCAGTACTTC. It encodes CASSYGRGLQETQYF.

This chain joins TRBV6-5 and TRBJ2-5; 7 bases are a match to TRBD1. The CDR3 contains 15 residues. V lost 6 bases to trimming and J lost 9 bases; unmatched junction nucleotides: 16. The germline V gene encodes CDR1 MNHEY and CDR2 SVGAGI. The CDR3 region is CASSRIRTGKHPQYF. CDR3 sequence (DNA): TGTGCCAGCAGCAGAATTCGGACAGGCAAGCACCCCCAGTACTTC.

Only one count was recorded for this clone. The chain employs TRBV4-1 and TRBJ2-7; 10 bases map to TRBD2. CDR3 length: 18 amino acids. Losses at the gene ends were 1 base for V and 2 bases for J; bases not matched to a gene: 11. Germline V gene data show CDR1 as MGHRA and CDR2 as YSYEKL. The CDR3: CASSQVQLGLAETYEQYF. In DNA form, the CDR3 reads TGCGCCAGCAGCCAAGTTCAACTCGGACTAGCGGAGACCTACGAGCAGTACTTC.

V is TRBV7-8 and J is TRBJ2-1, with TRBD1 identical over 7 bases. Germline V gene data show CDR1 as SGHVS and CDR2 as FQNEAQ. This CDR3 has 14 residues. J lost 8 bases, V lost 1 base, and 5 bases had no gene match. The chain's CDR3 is CASSLGQGSDEQFF. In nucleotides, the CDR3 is TGTGCCAGCAGCTTAGGACAGGGTAGCGATGAGCAGTTCTTC.

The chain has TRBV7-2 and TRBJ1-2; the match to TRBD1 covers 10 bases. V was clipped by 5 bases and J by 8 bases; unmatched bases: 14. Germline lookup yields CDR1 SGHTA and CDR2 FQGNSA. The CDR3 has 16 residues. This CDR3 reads CASSPGLGGQGLGYTF. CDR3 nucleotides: TGTGCCAGCAGCCCCGGGCTAGGGGGACAGGGGTTGGGCTACACCTTC.

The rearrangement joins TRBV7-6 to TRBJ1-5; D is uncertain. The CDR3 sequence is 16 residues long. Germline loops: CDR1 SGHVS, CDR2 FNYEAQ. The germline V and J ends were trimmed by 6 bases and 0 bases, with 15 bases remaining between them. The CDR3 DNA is TGTGCCAGCAGTGAGGGCCACCGCTATAGCAATCAGCCCCAGCATTTT. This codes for CASSEGHRYSNQPQHF.

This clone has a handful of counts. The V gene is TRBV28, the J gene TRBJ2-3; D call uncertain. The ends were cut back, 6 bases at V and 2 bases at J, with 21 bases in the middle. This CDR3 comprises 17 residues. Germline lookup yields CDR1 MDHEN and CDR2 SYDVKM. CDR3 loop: CASSSSLGSDFTDTQYF. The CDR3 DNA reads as TGTGCCAGCAGCTCGTCCCTAGGGTCAGATTTCACAGATACGCAGTATTTT.

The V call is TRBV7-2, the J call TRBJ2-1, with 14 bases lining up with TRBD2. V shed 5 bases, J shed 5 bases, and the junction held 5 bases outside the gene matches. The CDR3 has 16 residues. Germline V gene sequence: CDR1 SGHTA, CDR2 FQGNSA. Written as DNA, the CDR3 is TGTGCCAGCAGCCCACGACTAGCGGGAGGGCACAATGAGCAGTTCTTC. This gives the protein CASSPRLAGGHNEQFF.

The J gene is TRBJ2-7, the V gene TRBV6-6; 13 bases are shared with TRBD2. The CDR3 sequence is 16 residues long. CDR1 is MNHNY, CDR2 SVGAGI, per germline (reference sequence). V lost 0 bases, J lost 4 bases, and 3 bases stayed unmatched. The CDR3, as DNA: TGTGCCAGCAGTTACTCGACTAGCGGGAGGTCATACGAGCAGTACTTC. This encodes CASSYSTSGRSYEQYF.

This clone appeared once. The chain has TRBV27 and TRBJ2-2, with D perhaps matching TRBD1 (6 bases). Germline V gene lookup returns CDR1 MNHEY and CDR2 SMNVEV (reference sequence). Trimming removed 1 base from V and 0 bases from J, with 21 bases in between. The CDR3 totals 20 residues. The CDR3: CASSLFGYPPGDTNTGELFF. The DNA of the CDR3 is TGTGCCAGCAGTTTATTCGGGTACCCTCCCGGGGACACGAACACCGGGGAGCTGTTTTTT.

In nucleotides, the CDR3 is TGCGCCAGCAGCCGCAACCAGGGATGGCAAGAGACCCAGTACTTC. This sequence encodes CASSRNQGWQETQYF. This rearrangement joins TRBV4-1 to TRBJ2-5; tentatively, D is TRBD1 (5 bases). CDR3 length: 15 residues. CDR1 is MGHRA and CDR2 is YSYEKL in the germline V gene. V shed 4 bases and J shed 2 bases, with 14 bases lying between them.

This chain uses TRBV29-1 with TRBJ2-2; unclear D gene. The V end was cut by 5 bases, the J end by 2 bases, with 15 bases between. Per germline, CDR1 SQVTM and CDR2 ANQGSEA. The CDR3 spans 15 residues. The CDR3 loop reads CSVLWLSDNTGELFF. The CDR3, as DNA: TGCAGCGTTCTATGGTTGTCGGATAACACCGGGGAGCTGTTTTTT.

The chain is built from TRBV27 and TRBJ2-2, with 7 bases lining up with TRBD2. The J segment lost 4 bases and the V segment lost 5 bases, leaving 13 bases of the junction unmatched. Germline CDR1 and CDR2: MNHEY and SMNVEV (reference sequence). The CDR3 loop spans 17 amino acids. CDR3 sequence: CASSPAVWTRSTGELFF. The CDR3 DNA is TGTGCCAGCAGTCCTGCCGTTTGGACTAGATCCACCGGGGAGCTGTTTTTT.

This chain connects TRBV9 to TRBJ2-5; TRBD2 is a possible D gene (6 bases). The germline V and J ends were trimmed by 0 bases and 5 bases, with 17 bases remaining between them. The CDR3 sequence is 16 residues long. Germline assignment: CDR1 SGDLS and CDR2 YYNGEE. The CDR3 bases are TGTGCCAGCAGCGTAGAAGGTGGCGGGATAGGGGAGACCCAGTACTTC. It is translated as CASSVEGGGIGETQYF.

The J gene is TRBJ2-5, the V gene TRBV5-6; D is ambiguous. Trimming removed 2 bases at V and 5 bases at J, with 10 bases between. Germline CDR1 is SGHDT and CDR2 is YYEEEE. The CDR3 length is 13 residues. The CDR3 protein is CASSFRSPETQYF. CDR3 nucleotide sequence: TGTGCCAGCAGCTTCAGGTCTCCCGAGACCCAGTACTTC.

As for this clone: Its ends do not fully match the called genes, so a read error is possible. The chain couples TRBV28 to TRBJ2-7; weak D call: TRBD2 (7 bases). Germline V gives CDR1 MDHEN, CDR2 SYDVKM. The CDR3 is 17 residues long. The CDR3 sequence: CASSLWGAASGHYERYF. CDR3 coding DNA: TGTGCCAGCAGTTTATGGGGGGCGGCTAGCGGACACTACGAGCGGTACTTC.

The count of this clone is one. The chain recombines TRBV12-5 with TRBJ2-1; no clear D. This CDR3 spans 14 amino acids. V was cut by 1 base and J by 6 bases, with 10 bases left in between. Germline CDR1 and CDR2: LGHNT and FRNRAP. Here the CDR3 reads CASGLGRRANEQFF. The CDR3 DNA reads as TGTGCTAGTGGTTTGGGCCGACGGGCCAATGAGCAGTTCTTC.

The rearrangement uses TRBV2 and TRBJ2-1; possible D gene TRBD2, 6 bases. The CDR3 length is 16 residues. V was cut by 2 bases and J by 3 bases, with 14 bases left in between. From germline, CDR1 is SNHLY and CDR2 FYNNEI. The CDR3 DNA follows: TGTGCCAGCAGTGAATATCGGACTAACTACTACAATGAGCAGTTCTTC. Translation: CASSEYRTNYYNEQFF.

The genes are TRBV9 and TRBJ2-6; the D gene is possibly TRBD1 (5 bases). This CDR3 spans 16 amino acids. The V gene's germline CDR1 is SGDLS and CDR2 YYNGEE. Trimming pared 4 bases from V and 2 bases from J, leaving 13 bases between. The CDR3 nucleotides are TGTGCCAGCAGCCAAACGGCAGGGCCTGGGGCCAACGTCCTGACTTTC. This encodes CASSQTAGPGANVLTF.

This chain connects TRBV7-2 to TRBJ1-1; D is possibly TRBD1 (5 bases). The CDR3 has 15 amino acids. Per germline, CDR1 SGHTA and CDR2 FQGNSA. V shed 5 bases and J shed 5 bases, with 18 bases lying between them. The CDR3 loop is CASSALWGDKTEAFF. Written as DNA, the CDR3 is TGTGCCAGCAGCGCCCTCTGGGGCGACAAGACTGAAGCTTTCTTT.

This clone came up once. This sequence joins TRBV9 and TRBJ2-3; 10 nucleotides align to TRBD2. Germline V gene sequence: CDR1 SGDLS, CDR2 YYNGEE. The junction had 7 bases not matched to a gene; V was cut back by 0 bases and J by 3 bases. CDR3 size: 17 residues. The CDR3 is CASSVGGLAGVTDTQYF. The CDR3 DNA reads TGTGCCAGCAGCGTAGGGGGCCTAGCGGGAGTTACAGATACGCAGTATTTT. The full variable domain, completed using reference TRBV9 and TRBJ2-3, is DSGVTQTPKHLITATGQRVTLRCSPRSGDLSVYWYQQSLDQGLQFLIQYYNGEERAKGNILERFSAQQFPDLHSELNLSSLELGDSALYFCASSVGGLAGVTDTQYFGPGTRLTVL.

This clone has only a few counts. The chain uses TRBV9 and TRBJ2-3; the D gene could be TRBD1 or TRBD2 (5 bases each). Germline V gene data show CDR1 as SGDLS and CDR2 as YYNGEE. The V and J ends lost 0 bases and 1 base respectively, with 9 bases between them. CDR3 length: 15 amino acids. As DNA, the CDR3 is TGTGCCAGCAGCGTAGGAGGGGTGGGCACAGATACGCAGTATTTT. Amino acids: CASSVGGVGTDTQYF.

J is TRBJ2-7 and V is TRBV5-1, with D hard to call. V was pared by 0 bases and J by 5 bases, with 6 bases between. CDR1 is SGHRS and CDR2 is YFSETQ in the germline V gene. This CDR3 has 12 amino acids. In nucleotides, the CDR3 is TGCGCCAGCAGCTTGGGTGGGCACGAGCAGTACTTC. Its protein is CASSLGGHEQYF.

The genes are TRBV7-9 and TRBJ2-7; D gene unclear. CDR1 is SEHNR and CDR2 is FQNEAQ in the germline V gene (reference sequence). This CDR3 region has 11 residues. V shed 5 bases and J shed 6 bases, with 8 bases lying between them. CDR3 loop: CASSTAGEQYF. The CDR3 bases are TGTGCCAGCAGCACTGCAGGCGAGCAGTACTTC. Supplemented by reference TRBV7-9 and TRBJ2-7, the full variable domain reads DTGVSQNPRHKITKRGQNVTFRCDPISEHNRLYWYRQTLGQGPEFLTYFQNEAQLEKSRLLSDRFSAERPKGSFSTLEIQRTEQGDSAMYLCASSTAGEQYFGPGTRLTVT.

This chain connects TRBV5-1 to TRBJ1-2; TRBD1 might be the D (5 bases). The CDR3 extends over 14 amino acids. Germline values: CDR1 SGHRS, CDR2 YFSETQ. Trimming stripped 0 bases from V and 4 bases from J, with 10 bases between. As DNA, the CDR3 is TGCGCCAGCAGCTTGGGAGGGGATCCCTATGGCTACACCTTC. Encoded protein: CASSLGGDPYGYTF.

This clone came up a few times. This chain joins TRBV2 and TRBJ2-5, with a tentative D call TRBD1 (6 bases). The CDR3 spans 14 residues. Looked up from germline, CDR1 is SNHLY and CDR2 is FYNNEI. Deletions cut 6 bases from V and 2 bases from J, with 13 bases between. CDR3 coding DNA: TGTGCCAGCAGCCTGGACAGAGATCAAGAGACCCAGTACTTC. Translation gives CASSLDRDQETQYF.